The 28 T cell receptor beta chains listed next were all sequenced from one sample in a study of PD-L1 blockade in urothelial cancer. Time point meaning: pretreatment peripheral blood. Using immunoSEQ multiplex PCR, the repertoire was profiled, and TCRdb retains in-frame clones only, with some absent. The profile covers almost 90,000 clones, with 65% to 85% appearing a single time and 2% to 2.5% taken by the ten largest. The material was PBMCs, obtained around atezolizumab (anti-PD-L1) treatment. These receptors originate from a man aged 60-69 years with urothelial cancer.

The gene calls are TRBV4-2 and TRBJ2-2; TRBD2 matches at 9 bases. Germline CDR1 reads LGHNA; CDR2 reads YNFKEQ. Trimming took 0 bases from V and 5 from J; bases not matched to a gene: 10. The CDR3 runs 18 residues. The CDR3 region has the DNA TGTGCCAGCAGCCAAGATCGGCTGGCGGGAGGGCCGACCGGGGAGCTGTTTTTT. Its protein product is CASSQDRLAGGPTGELFF.

The count of this clone is one. The V and J genes are TRBV4-1 and TRBJ2-2, with 7 bases matching TRBD1. The CDR3 has 16 amino acids. Losses at the gene ends were 3 bases for V and 3 bases for J; bases not matched to a gene: 7. Germline V gene sequence: CDR1 MGHRA, CDR2 YSYEKL. CDR3 amino acids: CASSQAGTADTGELFF. In nucleotides, the CDR3 is TGCGCCAGCAGCCAGGCTGGGACAGCGGACACCGGGGAGCTGTTTTTT.

CDR3 coding DNA: TGCGCCAGCAGCCAACTACAGGGGATCACTAATGAAAAACTGTTTTTT. As protein: CASSQLQGITNEKLFF. The chain recombines TRBV5-1 with TRBJ1-4; 7 bases map to TRBD1. In germline, CDR1 is SGHRS, CDR2 YFSETQ. The CDR3 has 16 amino acids. Trimming at V came to 4 bases and at J to 2 bases, leaving 8 bases not matched to a gene.

The chain employs TRBV6-1 and TRBJ2-7; TRBD1 aligns across 11 bases. Germline trimming cut 0 bases from V and 1 base from J; bases unmatched to any gene: 17. This CDR3 region has 21 residues. Germline values: CDR1 MNHNS, CDR2 SASEGT. As DNA, the CDR3 is TGTGCCAGCAGTGAAGCCTCAGGAGGGACAGGGGGAAGTCGGAGGTCCTACGAGCAGTACTTC. Amino acids: CASSEASGGTGGSRRSYEQYF.

The chain has TRBV6-9 and TRBJ2-1; 12 bases are a match to TRBD2. The trim removed 7 bases at V and 7 bases at J, leaving 20 bases unmatched. This CDR3 has 19 amino acids. Per germline, CDR1 MNHGY and CDR2 SVAAGI. This chain's CDR3 is CASITTEASGGARKNEQFF. DNA for the CDR3: TGTGCCAGCATCACTACGGAGGCTAGCGGGGGGGCCAGAAAGAATGAGCAGTTCTTC.

The chain carries TRBV5-1 and TRBJ2-7; 8 nucleotides match TRBD1. Germline CDR1 and CDR2: SGHRS and YFSETQ. V lost 0 bases to trimming and J lost 3 bases; unmatched junction nucleotides: 8. The CDR3 totals 16 residues. The CDR3 spells CASSLAPGGEIYEQYF. The CDR3 bases are TGCGCCAGCAGCTTGGCCCCAGGGGGCGAGATCTACGAGCAGTACTTC.

The V and J genes are TRBV18 and TRBJ2-5; D not resolved. CDR1 and CDR2 from the germline V gene are KGHSH and LQKENI. The CDR3 is made up of 11 amino acids. The ends were cut back, 2 bases at V and 5 bases at J, with 3 bases in the middle. In nucleotides, the CDR3 is TGTGCCAGCTCACCATCGGAGACCCAGTACTTC. It codes for CASSPSETQYF.

V gene TRBV28 combines with J gene TRBJ2-7, with unresolved D. CDR3 size: 14 residues. Germline loops: CDR1 MDHEN, CDR2 SYDVKM. Trimming removed 6 bases from V and 2 bases from J, with 14 bases in between. In DNA, the CDR3 is TGTGCCAGCAGCCGTGACAATCCCCCCTACGAGCAGTACTTC. This encodes CASSRDNPPYEQYF.

This sequence joins TRBV19 and TRBJ2-2, with 9 bases that match TRBD1. Trimming took 5 bases from V and 6 from J; bases not matched to a gene: 7. The V gene's germline CDR1 is LNHDA and CDR2 SQIVND (reference sequence). The CDR3 contains 15 residues. CDR3 protein: CASSFPDRGAGELFF. CDR3 nucleotides: TGTGCCAGTAGTTTTCCGGACAGGGGAGCCGGGGAGCTGTTTTTT.

V is TRBV2 and J is TRBJ1-1; 9 positions match TRBD1. CDR3 length: 16 amino acids. J was trimmed by 3 bases and V by 1 base; bases with no gene match: 6. In germline, CDR1 is SNHLY, CDR2 FYNNEI. The CDR3 region has the DNA TGTGCCAGCAGTGAAGTAAACAGGGGGCTGGACACTGAAGCTTTCTTT. Its translation: CASSEVNRGLDTEAFF.

V gene TRBV7-2 combines with J gene TRBJ2-3, with 7 nucleotides matching TRBD2. CDR1 is SGHTA and CDR2 is FQGNSA in the germline V gene. This CDR3 comprises 18 residues. V was clipped by 1 base and J by 0 bases; unmatched bases: 10. This CDR3 reads CASSLGPGLRTSTDTQYF. The DNA for the CDR3 is TGTGCCAGCAGCTTAGGCCCGGGACTAAGAACTAGCACAGATACGCAGTATTTT. The full variable domain, in which reference TRBV7-2 and TRBJ2-3 provide the parts outside the CDR3, is GAGVSQSPSNKVTEKGKDVELRCDPISGHTALYWYRQSLGQGLEFLIYFQGNSAPDKSGLPSDRFSAERTGGSVSTLTIQRTQQEDSAVYLCASSLGPGLRTSTDTQYFGPGTRLTVL.

The CDR3 loop is CASSYKQGDYGYTF. The DNA of the CDR3 is TGTGCCAGCAGTTACAAACAGGGGGACTATGGCTACACCTTC. The chain combines TRBV6-6 with TRBJ1-2; the match to TRBD1 covers 8 bases. CDR1 is MNHNY, CDR2 SVGAGI, per germline (reference sequence). Trimming took 2 bases from V and 3 from J; bases not matched to a gene: 2. This CDR3 has 14 residues.

The chain couples TRBV27 to TRBJ1-1; 9 positions match TRBD1. Germline CDR1 reads MNHEY; CDR2 reads SMNVEV (reference sequence). V shed 7 bases, J shed 3 bases, and the junction held 12 bases outside the gene matches. The CDR3 is 16 amino acids. DNA for the CDR3: TGTGCCAGCACCTATAAAGGCGGGACAGGGTACACTGAAGCTTTCTTT. Its translation: CASTYKGGTGYTEAFF.

This chain uses TRBV6-5 with TRBJ2-2; tentatively, D is TRBD2 (5 bases). The V end lost 8 bases, the J end lost 4 bases, and 17 bases lay between the germline ends. The CDR3 extends over 15 amino acids. Germline lookup yields CDR1 MNHEY and CDR2 SVGAGI. The CDR3 DNA sequence: TGTGCCAGCCGGGGTGGATTTCGGGCCACCGGGGAGCTGTTTTTT. Amino acid sequence: CASRGGFRATGELFF.

This clone has only a few counts. The V call is TRBV30, the J call TRBJ1-1; possibly TRBD1 for D (5 bases). The CDR3 loop spans 13 amino acids. Germline values: CDR1 GTSNPN, CDR2 SVGIG (reference sequence). The germline V and J ends were trimmed by 2 bases and 4 bases, with 11 bases remaining between them. Written as DNA, the CDR3 is TGTGCCTGGAGTATGGACATGAGCACTGAAGCTTTCTTT. Its protein product is CAWSMDMSTEAFF.

CDR3 protein: CASGCHRGGVQHF. The CDR3 nucleotides are TGTGCCAGCGGGTGTCACAGGGGGGGGGTCCAGCATTTT. The J gene is TRBJ1-5, the V gene TRBV27; TRBD1 matches at 8 bases. Looked up from germline, CDR1 is MNHEY and CDR2 is SMNVEV (reference sequence). V dropped 8 bases and J dropped 12; count of bases not matched to a gene: 12. This CDR3 has 13 amino acids.

This clone has just one count. V gene TRBV27 combines with J gene TRBJ2-7; 8 bases map to TRBD2. The CDR3 covers 15 residues. From germline, CDR1 is MNHEY and CDR2 SMNVEV (reference sequence). With 5 bases clipped from V and 2 bases from J, the junction kept 8 bases outside the gene matches. This CDR3 reads CASSTPGGATYEQYF. CDR3 coding DNA: TGTGCCAGCAGTACGCCCGGGGGGGCCACCTACGAGCAGTACTTC.

The chain recombines TRBV7-2 with TRBJ2-7; maybe TRBD2 (5 bases). The V gene's germline CDR1 is SGHTA and CDR2 FQGNSA. The CDR3 spans 15 residues. V was pared by 5 bases and J by 0 bases, with 14 bases between. The CDR3 nucleotides are TGTGCCAGCAGCACCGGGATGGGCAACTCCTACGAGCAGTACTTC. Translation: CASSTGMGNSYEQYF.

This clone was seen only once. The chain links TRBV18 to TRBJ2-1; possibly TRBD1 for D (6 bases). This CDR3 spans 14 amino acids. The V gene lost 10 bases and the J gene lost 6 bases, with 19 bases spanning the gap. Germline V gene sequence: CDR1 KGHSH, CDR2 LQKENI. The CDR3 DNA reads TGTGCCACCCTACATGGGACAATCATCAATGAGCAGTTCTTC. It is translated as CATLHGTIINEQFF.

This clone was observed once. V gene TRBV5-1 combines with J gene TRBJ2-1; D gene ambiguous. Trimming took 2 bases from V and 6 from J, leaving 9 bases between them. Germline CDR1 is SGHRS and CDR2 is YFSETQ. CDR3 size: 13 residues. CDR3 loop: CASSFTSSNEQFF. The CDR3 region has the DNA TGCGCCAGCAGCTTCACGTCGAGCAATGAGCAGTTCTTC.

V gene TRBV30 combines with J gene TRBJ1-4, with D uncertain. Germline-derived CDR1 and CDR2 are GTSNPN and SVGIG (reference sequence). V gave up 2 bases and J gave up 0 bases, with 10 bases separating them. This CDR3 contains 15 residues. This CDR3 is CAWSLELATNEKLFF. The DNA of the CDR3 is TGTGCCTGGAGTTTGGAGTTGGCAACTAATGAAAAACTGTTTTTT.

The rearrangement uses TRBV28 and TRBJ2-3; D is unresolved. This CDR3 is 15 amino acids long. Trimming shortened V by 5 bases and J by 3 bases, and 15 bases separated the two germline ends. Germline CDR1 MDHEN, CDR2 SYDVKM. The CDR3 protein is CASSLLASKTDTQYF. The CDR3 DNA is TGTGCCAGCAGTCTGTTGGCAAGTAAAACAGATACGCAGTATTTT.

The chain couples TRBV9 to TRBJ1-5; TRBD1 matches 12 bases. In germline, CDR1 is SGDLS, CDR2 YYNGEE. V lost 3 bases to trimming and J lost 4 bases; unmatched junction nucleotides: 8. CDR3 size: 17 residues. The CDR3 loop reads CASSEGGQGAGNQPQHF. The CDR3 DNA reads as TGTGCCAGCAGCGAGGGGGGACAGGGGGCTGGGAATCAGCCCCAGCATTTT.

This chain uses TRBV5-1 with TRBJ2-3; 8 bases align to TRBD1. V lost 4 bases and J lost 0; bases outside the gene matches: 7. In germline, CDR1 is SGHRS, CDR2 YFSETQ. The CDR3 spans 16 residues. In DNA, the CDR3 is TGCGCCAGCAGCAGACAGGGGACGACTAGCACAGATACGCAGTATTTT. Translating gives CASSRQGTTSTDTQYF. Full variable domain (rest looked up from reference TRBV5-1 and TRBJ2-3): KAGVTQTPRYLIKTRGQQVTLSCSPISGHRSVSWYQQTPGQGLQFLFEYFSETQRNKGNFPGRFSGRQFSNSRSEMNVSTLELGDSALYLCASSRQGTTSTDTQYFGPGTRLTVL.

This clone has a handful of counts. The chain couples TRBV6-1 to TRBJ1-6; 8 nucleotides align to TRBD1. Germline CDR1 MNHNS, CDR2 SASEGT. The CDR3 covers 16 residues. After removal of 2 bases from V and 7 bases from J, the junction contained 7 bases not matched to a gene. The CDR3 DNA reads as TGTGCCAGCAGTGAACGGGGTCAGGGGGCGAATTCACCCCTCCACTTT. Protein product: CASSERGQGANSPLHF.

Written as DNA, the CDR3 is TGTGCCAGCAGCGACAGGGGGTTTAGGAATGAGCAGTTCTTC. Translation: CASSDRGFRNEQFF. V is TRBV27 and J is TRBJ2-1, with 9 bases identical to TRBD1. V lost 6 bases, J lost 7 bases, and 7 bases stayed unmatched. The CDR3 extends over 14 amino acids. CDR1 and CDR2 from the germline V gene are MNHEY and SMNVEV (reference sequence).

The J gene is TRBJ2-2, the V gene TRBV5-1; TRBD1 matches at 9 bases. The CDR3 length is 15 residues. V lost 4 bases and J lost 6; bases outside the gene matches: 7. CDR1 and CDR2 from the germline V gene are SGHRS and YFSETQ. The CDR3 DNA reads as TGCGCCAGCAGCATACCGGGACAGGGCCCCGGGGAGCTGTTTTTT. It is translated as CASSIPGQGPGELFF.

The gene calls are TRBV6-1 and TRBJ2-3, with 8 nucleotides matching TRBD2. This CDR3 region has 15 residues. Germline-derived CDR1 and CDR2 are MNHNS and SASEGT. V lost 7 bases, J lost 3 bases, and 9 bases stayed unmatched. The CDR3 loop reads CASNLREGMTDTQYF. Written as DNA, the CDR3 is TGTGCCAGCAACCTCCGGGAGGGAATGACAGATACGCAGTATTTT.